The rows below give T cell receptor beta chains drawn from one sample of a study of lymphopenia after photon versus proton radiotherapy. Clones were sequenced by immunoSEQ multiplex PCR, and TCRdb holds only the in-frame ones, with some missing. The sample lists approximately 8,100 clones, 88% seen once, with around 23% in the top ten. Specimen: peripheral blood, collected from a patient treated with photon-based radiotherapy. These TCRs come from an elderly man with cholangiocarcinoma. Both conserved end residues are part of each CDR3. A D gene is named only where the DNA matches it firmly. Expanded clones get a size class; other rows say once, few or many, or leave the size out.

V gene,D gene,clone size,J gene,CDR3 DNA,CDR3 protein
TRBV11-2,TRBD2,once,TRBJ2-3,TGTGCCAGCAGCTCCGGGACTAGCGGGGGGATCGCAGATACGCAGTATTTT,CASSSGTSGGIADTQYF
TRBV30,.,.,TRBJ1-2,TGTGCCTGGAGTAAATTAGGACTCTATGGCTACACCTTC,CAWSKLGLYGYTF
TRBV19,.,.,TRBJ2-7,TGTGCCAGTAGTATTAGGTGGGGACGGATCTACGAGCAGTACTTC,CASSIRWGRIYEQYF
TRBV6-4,TRBD2,.,TRBJ2-3,TGTGCCAGCAGTGAACTAGCGGGGGGAAGCACAGATACGCAGTATTTT,CASSELAGGSTDTQYF
TRBV19,.,.,TRBJ2-1,TGTGCCAGTAGTATCGCCCGGGGGTTTGGGTATGAGCAGTTCTTC,CASSIARGFGYEQFF
TRBV5-1,.,.,TRBJ1-1,TGCGCCAGCAGCTTGGGGGCAGCGATGAACACTGAAGCTTTCTTT,CASSLGAAMNTEAFF
TRBV2,TRBD1,few,TRBJ1-1,TGTGCCAGCAGCGGGGACAGGGGAAAAACTATGAACACTGAAGCTTTCTTT,CASSGDRGKTMNTEAFF
TRBV6-1,.,.,TRBJ1-2,TGTGCCAGCAGTGAAGCCTTCTATGGCTACACCTTC,CASSEAFYGYTF
TRBV5-1,.,.,TRBJ1-1,TGCGCCAGCAGCATCCAGGGTGGGAACACTGAAGCTTTCTTT,CASSIQGGNTEAFF
TRBV5-1,TRBD1,.,TRBJ1-4,TGCGCCAGCAGCTTGGATGGGACAGCTAATGAAAAACTGTTTTTT,CASSLDGTANEKLFF
TRBV18,TRBD1,.,TRBJ2-6,TGTGCCAGCTCCCCGTTGCAGGGGGCTGGTGGGGCCAACGTCCTGACTTTC,CASSPLQGAGGANVLTF
TRBV5-6,TRBD1,.,TRBJ2-7,TGTGCCAGCAGCTTGGGGACAGGGATCTCCTACGAGCAGTACTTC,CASSLGTGISYEQYF
TRBV5-1,.,few,TRBJ1-4,TGCGCCAGCAGCTTGAACACAGGAGGTGAAAAACTGTTTTTT,CASSLNTGGEKLFF
TRBV4-1,TRBD1,.,TRBJ2-3,TGCGCCAGCAGCCTCCACAGGGGATCGGGCGGCACAGATACGCAGTATTTT,CASSLHRGSGGTDTQYF
TRBV6-1,.,.,TRBJ2-7,TGTGCCAGCAGTATCAGCTCCTACGAGCAGTACTTC,CASSISSYEQYF
TRBV5-1,TRBD1,.,TRBJ1-6,TGCGCCAGCAGGTTGACAGGGGTCACAGATCGCCTCCACTTT,CASRLTGVTDRLHF
TRBV19,TRBD1,.,TRBJ2-7,TGTGCCAGTAGTATAGTGGACGACAGGGACGAGCAGTACTTC,CASSIVDDRDEQYF
TRBV7-8,.,few,TRBJ1-6,TGTGCCAGCAGCTTAGATGGTGTAGGGAATTCACCCCTCCACTTT,CASSLDGVGNSPLHF
TRBV6-5,.,.,TRBJ2-1,TGTGCCAGCAGTTTGGGTTACGAGCAGTTCTTC,CASSLGYEQFF
TRBV18,TRBD2,once,TRBJ2-3,TGTGCCAGCTCACCCCTCCGGGGCCTAGCGGGGGGGCCACGCACAGATACGCAGTATTTT,CASSPLRGLAGGPRTDTQYF
TRBV30,.,.,TRBJ2-2,TGTGCCTGGAGAAGGGACTCTTACACCGGGGAGCTGTTTTTT,CAWRRDSYTGELFF
TRBV9,TRBD2,.,TRBJ2-5,TGTGCCAGCAGCGTAGCTAGCGGGGGGCAAGAGACCCAGTACTTC,CASSVASGGQETQYF
TRBV6-1,TRBD1,.,TRBJ2-2,TGTGCCAGTTGGGACAGGTCGGACACCGGGGAGCTGTTTTTT,CASWDRSDTGELFF
TRBV5-1,TRBD2,once,TRBJ2-1,TGCGCCAGCAGCGACCCTAGCGGGGGGTCCGACAATGAGCAGTTCTTC,CASSDPSGGSDNEQFF
TRBV27,.,.,TRBJ1-2,TGTGCCAGCAGTTTAGGGGGACTCCCCTATGGCTACACCTTC,CASSLGGLPYGYTF
TRBV30,.,.,TRBJ2-3,TGTGCCTGGAGGGAGGGCGTACCCACACAGAACACGCAGTATTTT,CAWREGVPTQNTQYF
TRBV7-3,.,.,TRBJ2-1,TGTGCCAGCAGCTTAACCCCCGTCAGGGGGGACAATGAGCAGTTCTTC,CASSLTPVRGDNEQFF
TRBV4-1,.,.,TRBJ2-2,TGCGCCAGCAGCTATGGAGTGGCAGATAACACCGGGGAGCTGTTTTTT,CASSYGVADNTGELFF
TRBV28,TRBD1,.,TRBJ2-7,TGTGCCAGCTTACCCCCGGGACAGCGCCTCTTAACCTACGAGCAGTACTTC,CASLPPGQRLLTYEQYF
TRBV7-2,.,.,TRBJ1-1,TGTGCCAGCAGCTTAGCTGATGGGGCGCCGAACACTGAAGCTTTCTTT,CASSLADGAPNTEAFF
TRBV29-1,.,.,TRBJ2-2,TGCAGCATCAAGGGAAATACCGGGGAGCTGTTTTTT,CSIKGNTGELFF